This T cell receptor beta chain derives from a study of blood T cell repertoires in COVID-19. This clone was observed a single time. Participant ages covered about 18 to 89 years across about two dozen US areas. Donors were grouped by their self-reported clinical history. In the authors' workflow: How many nucleated cells were present was estimated from reference gene primer amplification. Sequenced by immunoSEQ multiplex PCR; TCRdb stores in-frame clones only, minus some. V and J calls and clone size are those listed in that table; D and trimming were worked out from the DNA. The sample records over 350,000 clones, approximately 87% being singletons. The source is a woman aged 25 to 39 with acute COVID-19. Material: PBMCs or T cells enriched from blood (not recorded which).

The CDR3 DNA is TGTGCCAGCTCGTATGCTAACTATGGCTACACCTTC. Its protein is CASSYANYGYTF. J is TRBJ1-2 and V is TRBV12-3 or TRBV12-4, with D unresolved. The CDR3 sequence is 12 residues long. The V and J ends lost 8 bases and 0 bases respectively, with 7 bases between them.